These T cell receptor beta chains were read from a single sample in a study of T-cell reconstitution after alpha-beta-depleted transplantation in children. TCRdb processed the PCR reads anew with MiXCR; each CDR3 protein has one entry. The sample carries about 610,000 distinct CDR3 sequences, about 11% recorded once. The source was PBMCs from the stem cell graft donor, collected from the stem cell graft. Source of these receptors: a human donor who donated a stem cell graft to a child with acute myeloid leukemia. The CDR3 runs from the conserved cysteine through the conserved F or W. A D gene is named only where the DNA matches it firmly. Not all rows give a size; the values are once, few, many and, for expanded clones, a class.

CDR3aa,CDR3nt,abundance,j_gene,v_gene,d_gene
CASSLEMSGRGSEQFF,TGTGCCAGCAGTTTAGAGATGAGCGGGAGGGGTAGTGAGCAGTTCTTC,few,TRBJ2-1,TRBV27,TRBD2
CAALSDGRAKTDTQYF,TGTGCCGCCCTCTCCGACGGGAGGGCCAAGACAGATACGCAGTATTTT,few,TRBJ2-3,TRBV10-3,TRBD2
CASSSGTGGHEQYF,TGTGCCAGCAGCTCCGGGACAGGGGGCCACGAGCAGTACTTC,many,TRBJ2-7,TRBV3-1,TRBD1
CASSYGRRETTIEQYF,TGTGCCAGCAGTTACGGGAGAAGAGAAACTACGATAGAGCAGTACTTC,NA,TRBJ2-7,TRBV6-2/TRBV6-3,NA
CASSLGSGLHDQPQHF,TGTGCCAGCAGTTTAGGTTCAGGACTCCACGATCAGCCCCAGCATTTT,NA,TRBJ1-5,TRBV12-3/TRBV12-4,NA
CASSQTGLASYEQYF,TGTGCCAGCAGCCAAACCGGACTTGCCTCCTACGAGCAGTACTTC,NA,TRBJ2-7,TRBV3-1,NA
CASSGQMNTEAFF,TGTGCCAGTTCCGGCCAGATGAACACTGAAGCTTTCTTT,NA,TRBJ1-1,TRBV3-1,NA
CASNSGESDTQYF,TGCGCCAGCAACTCGGGAGAGTCTGATACGCAGTATTTT,many,TRBJ2-3,TRBV5-1,NA
CATNYGDTEAFF,TGTGCCACCAACTACGGGGACACTGAAGCTTTCTTT,few,TRBJ1-1,TRBV2,NA
CASSPGGGWQPQHF,TGTGCCAGCAGCCCCGGAGGGGGCTGGCAGCCCCAGCATTTT,many,TRBJ1-5,TRBV3-1,TRBD1
CSVAEGSSTDTQYF,TGCAGCGTGGCCGAGGGGTCCAGCACAGATACGCAGTATTTT,NA,TRBJ2-3,TRBV29-1,NA
CAWTSSTQQFF,TGTGCCTGGACCTCTAGTACACAGCAGTTCTTC,many,TRBJ2-1,TRBV30,NA
CASSHQNPNYGYTF,TGTGCCAGCAGTCATCAGAACCCCAACTATGGCTACACCTTC,NA,TRBJ1-2,TRBV6-2/TRBV6-3,NA
CASSPPGLAGGLDEQFF,TGTGCCAGCTCACCACCGGGACTAGCGGGAGGGCTCGATGAGCAGTTCTTC,NA,TRBJ2-1,TRBV18,TRBD2
CASSSGLATTYEQYF,TGTGCCAGCAGCTCCGGGCTAGCGACCACCTACGAGCAGTACTTC,many,TRBJ2-7,TRBV12-3/TRBV12-4,NA
CASSLSGSLSSYEQYF,TGTGCCAGCAGCTTGAGCGGGAGCCTTAGCTCCTACGAGCAGTACTTC,NA,TRBJ2-7,TRBV5-5,TRBD2
CASRQDSDEQYF,TGTGCCAGCAGACAGGATTCCGACGAGCAGTACTTC,NA,TRBJ2-7,TRBV7-9,NA
CSVEGSARNTGELFF,TGCAGCGTTGAAGGGTCAGCGAGGAACACCGGGGAGCTGTTTTTT,many,TRBJ2-2,TRBV29-1,NA
CASFGRVPPYNEQFF,TGTGCCAGTTTTGGGCGGGTCCCCCCGTACAATGAGCAGTTCTTC,many,TRBJ2-1,TRBV28,NA
CASSQSGGASGRPVTDTQYF,TGCGCCAGCAGCCAATCCGGGGGGGCTAGCGGGAGACCCGTCACAGATACGCAGTATTTT,NA,TRBJ2-3,TRBV4-3,TRBD2
CSAGTSTDTQYF,TGCAGTGCTGGGACCAGCACAGATACGCAGTATTTT,many,TRBJ2-3,TRBV20-1,NA
CSVPVQLNEQFF,TGCAGCGTTCCCGTACAACTTAATGAGCAGTTCTTC,few,TRBJ2-1,TRBV29-1,NA
CASSEGNYGYTF,TGTGCCAGCAGTGAAGGGAACTATGGCTACACCTTC,NA,TRBJ1-2,TRBV6-1,NA
CASKESGGARAGELFF,TGTGCCAGCAAGGAATCAGGGGGCGCCAGGGCCGGGGAGCTGTTTTTT,NA,TRBJ2-2,TRBV5-6,TRBD1
CASSRGTPTFQETQYF,TGTGCCAGCAGCAGGGGGACCCCGACATTCCAAGAGACCCAGTACTTC,NA,TRBJ2-5,TRBV6-2/TRBV6-3,TRBD1
CASLLLRELFF,TGTGCCAGCCTACTACTCCGGGAGCTGTTTTTT,NA,TRBJ2-2,TRBV6-6,NA
CAISEGRGRSEAFF,TGTGCCATCAGTGAGGGCAGGGGTAGATCCGAAGCTTTCTTT,few,TRBJ1-1,TRBV10-3,NA
CSATIQRSSYEQYF,TGCAGTGCTACCATACAGAGGAGCTCCTACGAGCAGTACTTC,many,TRBJ2-7,TRBV20-1,NA
CASSELGPRQPQHF,TGTGCCAGCAGTGAATTGGGACCTCGGCAGCCCCAGCATTTT,NA,TRBJ1-5,TRBV25-1,NA
CSATEREVGHNEQFF,TGCAGTGCGACTGAGCGGGAGGTGGGGCACAATGAGCAGTTCTTC,NA,TRBJ2-1,TRBV20-1,TRBD2
CSARERVEQYF,TGCAGTGCTAGAGAAAGGGTCGAGCAGTACTTC,NA,TRBJ2-7,TRBV20-1,NA
CATSRGLAGGETQYF,TGTGCCACCAGCAGGGGACTAGCGGGAGGGGAGACCCAGTACTTC,NA,TRBJ2-5,TRBV15,TRBD2
CASSQEKGTGELFF,TGTGCCAGCAGCCAAGAGAAGGGAACGGGGGAGCTGTTTTTT,few,TRBJ2-2,TRBV4-2,NA
CASSALSAGATGNEQFF,TGTGCCAGCTCCGCCCTTAGTGCGGGGGCGACGGGCAATGAGCAGTTCTTC,few,TRBJ2-1,TRBV18,NA
CASSQITSGSGGEQFF,TGTGCCAGCAGCCAAATAACTAGCGGGAGCGGCGGTGAGCAGTTCTTC,few,TRBJ2-1,TRBV14,TRBD2
CATSDLQTGTGGPTDTQYF,TGTGCCACCAGTGATTTGCAAACCGGGACAGGGGGACCCACAGATACGCAGTATTTT,few,TRBJ2-3,TRBV24-1,TRBD1